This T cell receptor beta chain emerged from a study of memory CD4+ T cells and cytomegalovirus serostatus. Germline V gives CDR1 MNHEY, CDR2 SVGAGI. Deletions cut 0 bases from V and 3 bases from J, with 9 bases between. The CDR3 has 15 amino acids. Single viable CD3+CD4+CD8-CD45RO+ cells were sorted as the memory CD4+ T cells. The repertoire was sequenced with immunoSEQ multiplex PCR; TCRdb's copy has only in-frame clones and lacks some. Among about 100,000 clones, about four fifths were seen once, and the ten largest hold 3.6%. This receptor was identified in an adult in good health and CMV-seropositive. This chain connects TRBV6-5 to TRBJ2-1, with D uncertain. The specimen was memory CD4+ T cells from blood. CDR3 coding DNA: TGTGCCAGCAGTTACTCGATTATTGGCTACAATGAGCAGTTCTTC. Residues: CASSYSIIGYNEQFF.